This entry lists 21 T cell receptor beta chains sequenced from one sample in a study of technical replicates of blood from a few donors. Using immunoSEQ multiplex PCR, the repertoire was profiled, and TCRdb retains in-frame clones only, with some absent. The top ten clones hold approximately 4.2% of a sample with roughly 50,000 clones, 80% to 95% of them seen once. Sequenced sample: PBMCs. The source is a human donor in good health. Some clones in this sample may be carry-over from other donors' samples.

The chain joins TRBV27 to TRBJ2-7, with 7 nucleotides matching TRBD2. Losses at the gene ends were 1 base for V and 5 bases for J; bases not matched to a gene: 5. There are 14 residues in the CDR3. Germline assignment: CDR1 MNHEY and CDR2 SMNVEV (reference sequence). Here the CDR3 reads CASSLLGGGNEQYF. The CDR3 DNA reads as TGTGCCAGCAGTTTATTGGGGGGGGGTAACGAGCAGTACTTC.

The CDR3 nucleotides read TGTGCCAGCAGTCCAGGGGCCTATGGCTACACCTTC. It encodes CASSPGAYGYTF. The chain joins TRBV6-6 to TRBJ1-2, with D perhaps matching TRBD1 (6 bases). The germline V and J ends were trimmed by 5 bases and 4 bases, with 8 bases remaining between them. The CDR3 is 12 residues long. The germline V gene encodes CDR1 MNHNY and CDR2 SVGAGI (reference sequence).

This CDR3 reads CASSPNSKLGTEAFF. The CDR3 DNA reads TGTGCCAGCAGCCCGAATTCGAAACTTGGCACTGAAGCTTTCTTT. This chain joins TRBV16 and TRBJ1-1; D ambiguous. The germline CDR1 and CDR2 sequences are KGHSY and FQNENV. The CDR3 spans 15 residues. The V gene lost 4 bases and the J gene lost 4 bases, with 16 bases spanning the gap.

The rearrangement uses TRBV7-8 and TRBJ1-2; D might be TRBD1 (6 bases). The V end lost 2 bases, the J end lost 0 bases, and 16 bases lay between the germline ends. CDR1 is SGHVS, CDR2 FQNEAQ, per germline. The CDR3 loop spans 17 amino acids. The DNA for the CDR3 is TGTGCCAGCAGCTTAACAGGGTTGACAGCAGCTAACTATGGCTACACCTTC. Translating gives CASSLTGLTAANYGYTF.

This chain uses TRBV29-1 with TRBJ2-3; 12 bases fit TRBD1. The J segment lost 6 bases and the V segment lost 0 bases, leaving 13 bases of the junction unmatched. From germline, CDR1 is SQVTM and CDR2 ANQGSEA. The CDR3 has 18 amino acids. The CDR3, as DNA: TGCAGCGTTGAAGACCGGGACAGGGGGCTCTTTTTACACGATACGCAGTATTTT. This translates into CSVEDRDRGLFLHDTQYF.

There are a few counts of this clone. The gene calls are TRBV2 and TRBJ1-1, with D possibly matching TRBD1 (6 bases). CDR3 length: 11 amino acids. Trimming took 2 bases from V and 9 from J, leaving 7 bases between them. Germline CDR1 and CDR2: SNHLY and FYNNEI. The CDR3 here is CASSEWGQAFF. The CDR3 nucleotides are TGTGCCAGCAGTGAATGGGGGCAAGCTTTCTTT. The full variable domain, its missing parts supplied by reference TRBV2 and TRBJ1-1, is EPEVTQTPSHQVTQMGQEVILRCVPISNHLYFYWYRQILGQKVEFLVSFYNNEISEKSEIFDDQFSVERPDGSNFTLKIRSTKLEDSAMYFCASSEWGQAFFGQGTRLTVV.

V gene TRBV7-3 combines with J gene TRBJ2-5; TRBD2 matches at 7 bases. The V and J ends lost 5 bases and 3 bases, in that order; junction bases with no gene match: 6. The length of the CDR3 is 14 residues. Per germline, CDR1 SGHTA and CDR2 FQGTGA. The CDR3 reads CASSPRGREETQYF. CDR3 DNA: TGTGCCAGCAGCCCCCGTGGGAGGGAAGAGACCCAGTACTTC.

The V and J genes are TRBV18 and TRBJ2-5; 7 bases map to TRBD1. With V trimmed by 1 base and J by 4 bases, 0 bases remained unmatched. The germline CDR1 and CDR2 sequences are KGHSH and LQKENI. The CDR3 sequence is 13 residues long. The CDR3 sequence is CASSPRQGETQYF. CDR3 sequence (DNA): TGTGCCAGCTCACCACGACAGGGAGAGACCCAGTACTTC.

The chain joins TRBV13 to TRBJ2-5; the D gene is possibly TRBD1 (5 bases). V lost 11 bases and J lost 4, with 23 bases in between. The CDR3 runs to 15 residues. The germline V gene has CDR1 PRHDT and CDR2 FYEKMQ (reference sequence). The CDR3 sequence is CAGIRGLRFVETQYF. The CDR3 DNA sequence: TGTGCCGGGATAAGGGGATTAAGGTTTGTAGAGACCCAGTACTTC. The full variable domain, with the rest looked up from reference TRBV13 and TRBJ2-5, is AAGVIQSPRHLIKEKRETATLKCYPIPRHDTVYWYQQGPGQDPQFLISFYEKMQSDKGSIPDRFSAQQFSDYHSELNMSSLELGDSALYFCAGIRGLRFVETQYFGPGTRLLVL.

The chain links TRBV7-2 to TRBJ1-5, with a possible D match to TRBD1 (6 bases). Between the trimmed V and J ends, which lost 3 bases and 3 bases, there was a span of 12 bases. This CDR3 comprises 15 residues. From germline, CDR1 is SGHTA and CDR2 FQGNSA. CDR3 sequence reads: CASSFAGQTNQPQHF. The CDR3 nucleotides read TGTGCCAGCAGCTTCGCAGGACAGACCAATCAGCCCCAGCATTTT. Full variable domain (outside the CDR3, taken from reference TRBV7-2 and TRBJ1-5): GAGVSQSPSNKVTEKGKDVELRCDPISGHTALYWYRQSLGQGLEFLIYFQGNSAPDKSGLPSDRFSAERTGGSVSTLTIQRTQQEDSAVYLCASSFAGQTNQPQHFGDGTRLSIL.

The chain carries TRBV7-9 and TRBJ1-2; no clear D gene. The germline CDR1 and CDR2 sequences are SEHNR and FQNEAQ (reference sequence). There are 14 residues in the CDR3. With 4 bases removed from V and 6 bases from J, the gap between germline ends came to 15 bases. CDR3 sequence (DNA): TGTGCCAGCAGCTCCGGACTAGGAGACGATGGCTACACCTTC. Residues: CASSSGLGDDGYTF.

The chain joins TRBV7-2 to TRBJ2-3, with 8 nucleotides matching TRBD1. Germline V lookup: CDR1 SGHTA, CDR2 FQGNSA. J lost 4 bases, V lost 7 bases, and 13 bases had no gene match. CDR3 length equals 16 residues. DNA for the CDR3: TGTGCCAGCAACGGTTGGGGCAGGGGGCGCTCAGATACGCAGTATTTT. It codes for CASNGWGRGRSDTQYF.

This sequence joins TRBV6-1 and TRBJ2-1; 8 bases fit TRBD2. This CDR3 has 15 residues. The germline CDR1 and CDR2 sequences are MNHNS and SASEGT. V lost 6 bases and J lost 7; bases outside the gene matches: 11. CDR3 region: CASSHPGLGVNEQFF. The CDR3 DNA is TGTGCCAGCAGCCATCCGGGACTAGGGGTTAATGAGCAGTTCTTC.

The chain carries TRBV11-2 and TRBJ2-1; tentative D call: TRBD2 (6 bases). V lost 4 bases and J 1 base, leaving 14 bases between the germline ends. Per the germline V gene, CDR1 is SGHAT and CDR2 is FQNNGV. This CDR3 spans 16 amino acids. CDR3 amino acids: CASSSTGTGSYNEQFF. CDR3 in DNA: TGTGCCAGCAGCTCAACCGGGACTGGGTCCTACAATGAGCAGTTCTTC.

The V call is TRBV18, the J call TRBJ2-1; 12 nucleotides match TRBD2. With 3 bases clipped from V and 0 bases from J, the junction kept 3 bases outside the gene matches. The CDR3 sequence is 17 residues long. CDR1 and CDR2 (germline): KGHSH, LQKENI. The CDR3 reads CASSPRTSGISYNEQFF. Written as DNA, the CDR3 is TGTGCCAGCTCACCGAGGACTAGCGGGATCTCCTACAATGAGCAGTTCTTC. The variable domain in full, with the rest retrieved from reference TRBV18 and TRBJ2-1, is NAGVMQNPRHLVRRRGQEARLRCSPMKGHSHVYWYRQLPEEGLKFMVYLQKENIIDESGMPKERFSAEFPKEGPSILRIQQVVRGDSAAYFCASSPRTSGISYNEQFFGPGTRLTVL.

The chain couples TRBV6-5 to TRBJ1-2, with 9 bases aligning to TRBD1. V trimming: 5 bases; J trimming: 4 bases; junction bases outside the gene matches: 8. The CDR3 length is 15 residues. CDR1 is MNHEY, CDR2 SVGAGI, per germline. Written as DNA, the CDR3 is TGTGCCAGCAGTACATTAACAGGGGGCGGCTATGGCTACACCTTC. This gives the protein CASSTLTGGGYGYTF.

J is TRBJ1-4 and V is TRBV19, with D possibly matching TRBD1 (6 bases). CDR1 and CDR2 (germline): LNHDA, SQIVND (reference sequence). This CDR3 is 16 amino acids long. V lost 6 bases, J lost 0 bases, and 14 bases lay in between. The CDR3 nucleotides read TGTGCCAGTAGCTCTGGACAGAGATCAACTAATGAAAAACTGTTTTTT. This gives the protein CASSSGQRSTNEKLFF.

The chain combines TRBV11-2 with TRBJ1-2, with 8 bases lining up with TRBD1. J lost 7 bases, V lost 0 bases, and 19 bases had no gene match. CDR1 and CDR2 (germline): SGHAT, FQNNGV. The CDR3 runs 19 residues. In DNA, the CDR3 is TGTGCCAGCAGCTTAGAATCCCCCGCCGACAGGGGTCGGCTTAGTGGCTACACCTTC. The encoded protein is CASSLESPADRGRLSGYTF.

Of note for this clone: This same CDR3 is encoded by further DNA sequences in the sample. The V gene is TRBV5-1, the J gene TRBJ1-4; D may be TRBD1 (6 bases). The CDR3 has 14 residues. Germline assignment: CDR1 SGHRS and CDR2 YFSETQ. Trimming pared 4 bases from V and 5 bases from J, leaving 12 bases between. CDR3 bases: TGCGCCAGCAGCCTGGACAGTCGGAATGAAAAACTGTTTTTT. It translates to CASSLDSRNEKLFF.

This clone was detected once. The J gene is TRBJ2-7, the V gene TRBV7-2, with TRBD1 identical over 11 bases. Losses at the gene ends were 5 bases for V and 5 bases for J; bases not matched to a gene: 5. CDR3 length: 14 amino acids. Germline values: CDR1 SGHTA, CDR2 FQGNSA. CDR3 in amino acids: CASSGGQGGHEQYF. DNA for the CDR3: TGTGCCAGCAGCGGGGGACAGGGGGGCCACGAGCAGTACTTC.

Only a few counts were recorded for this clone. V usage is TRBV7-8 and J usage is TRBJ1-3, with no clear D. The CDR3 covers 14 residues. The V and J ends lost 5 bases and 9 bases respectively, with 17 bases between them. The germline V gene has CDR1 SGHVS and CDR2 FQNEAQ. The CDR3 is CASSLDPISGTIYF. The CDR3 nucleotides read TGTGCCAGCAGCCTAGACCCGATCTCGGGCACCATATATTTT.